Below, one T cell receptor (beta chain) is given with its context. This specimen comes from a study of PD-L1 blockade in urothelial cancer. Sequencing used immunoSEQ multiplex PCR; TCRdb keeps in-frame clones, though not all of them. Here the sample spans around 45,000 clones, roughly 91% being singletons. The CDR3 consists of 15 residues. Per germline, CDR1 SEHNR and CDR2 FQNEAQ (reference sequence). Trimming took 3 bases from V and 1 from J, leaving 12 bases between them. Patients presented with locally advanced or metastatic urothelial carcinoma. The chain joins TRBV7-9 to TRBJ1-1; unclear D gene. The sequenced sample was PBMCs, obtained around atezolizumab (anti-PD-L1) treatment. The TCR sequence derives from a woman aged 60 to 75 with urothelial cancer. CDR3 in amino acids: CASSFDPEGNTEAFF. The DNA for the CDR3 is TGTGCCAGCAGCTTCGACCCCGAGGGGAACACTGAAGCTTTCTTT.